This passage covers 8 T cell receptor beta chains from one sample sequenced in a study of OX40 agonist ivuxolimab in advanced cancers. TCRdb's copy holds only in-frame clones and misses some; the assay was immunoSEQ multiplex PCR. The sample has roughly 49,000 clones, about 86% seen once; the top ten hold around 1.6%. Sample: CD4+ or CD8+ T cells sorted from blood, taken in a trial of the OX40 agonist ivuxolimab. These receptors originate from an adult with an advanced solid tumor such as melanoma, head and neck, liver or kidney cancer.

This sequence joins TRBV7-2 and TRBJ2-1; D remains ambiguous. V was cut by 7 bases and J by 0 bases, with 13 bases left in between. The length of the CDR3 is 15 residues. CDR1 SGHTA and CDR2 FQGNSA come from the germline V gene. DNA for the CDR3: TGTGCCAGCACCTTGCAGCCCAGCTCCTACAATGAGCAGTTCTTC. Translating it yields CASTLQPSSYNEQFF.

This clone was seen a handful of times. The CDR3 DNA follows: TGTGCCAGCAGCTTCATGGGCACAGGGAGGACGGCCGGGGAGCTGTTTTTT. This gives the protein CASSFMGTGRTAGELFF. J is TRBJ2-2 and V is TRBV5-5; D is possibly TRBD1 or TRBD2 (6 bases each). V was clipped by 2 bases and J by 6 bases, with 20 bases between them. The CDR3 is 17 amino acids. Germline V gene data show CDR1 as SGHKS and CDR2 as YYEKEE (reference sequence).

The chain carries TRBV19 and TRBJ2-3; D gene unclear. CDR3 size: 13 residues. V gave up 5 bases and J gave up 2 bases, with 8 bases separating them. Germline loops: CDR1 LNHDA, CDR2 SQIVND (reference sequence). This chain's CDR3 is CASSPENTDTQYF. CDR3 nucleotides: TGTGCCAGTAGTCCAGAAAACACAGATACGCAGTATTTT.

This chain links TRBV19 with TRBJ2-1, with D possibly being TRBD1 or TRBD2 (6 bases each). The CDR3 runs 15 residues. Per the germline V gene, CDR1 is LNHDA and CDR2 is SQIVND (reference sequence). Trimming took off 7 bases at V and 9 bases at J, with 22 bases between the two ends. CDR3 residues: CASKKVGREGGEQFF. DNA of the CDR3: TGTGCCAGTAAAAAAGTGGGGCGGGAAGGGGGTGAGCAGTTCTTC. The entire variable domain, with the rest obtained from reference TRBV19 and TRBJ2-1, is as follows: DGGITQSPKYLFRKEGQNVTLSCEQNLNHDAMYWYRQDPGQGLRLIYYSQIVNDFQKGDIAEGYSVSREKKESFPLTVTSAQKNPTAFYLCASKKVGREGGEQFFGPGTRLTVL.

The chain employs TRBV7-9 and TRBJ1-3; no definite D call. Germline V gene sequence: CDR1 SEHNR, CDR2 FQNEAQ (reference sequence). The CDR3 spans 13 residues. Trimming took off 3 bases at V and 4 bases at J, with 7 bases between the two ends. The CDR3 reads CASSFDSGNTIYF. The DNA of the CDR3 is TGTGCCAGCAGCTTTGACTCGGGAAACACCATATATTTT.

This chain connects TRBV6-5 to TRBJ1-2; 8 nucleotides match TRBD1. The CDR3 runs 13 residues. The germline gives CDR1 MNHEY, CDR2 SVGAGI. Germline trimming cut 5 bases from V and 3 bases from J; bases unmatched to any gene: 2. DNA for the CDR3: TGTGCCAGCAGTAGGGGACAGGACTATGGCTACACCTTC. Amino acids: CASSRGQDYGYTF.

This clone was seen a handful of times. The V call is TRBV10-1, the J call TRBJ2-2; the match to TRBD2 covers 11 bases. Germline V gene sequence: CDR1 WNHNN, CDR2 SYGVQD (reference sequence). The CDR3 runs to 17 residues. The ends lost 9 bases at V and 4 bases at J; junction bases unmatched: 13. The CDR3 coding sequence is TGCGCCAGTCTCGAGGGAGTAGCGGGAGGGGGCACCGGGGAGCTGTTTTTT. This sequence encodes CASLEGVAGGGTGELFF.

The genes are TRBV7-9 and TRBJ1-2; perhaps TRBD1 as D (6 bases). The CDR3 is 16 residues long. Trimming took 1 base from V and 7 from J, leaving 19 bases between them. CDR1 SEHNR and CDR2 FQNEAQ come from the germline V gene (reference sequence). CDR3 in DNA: TGTGCCAGCAGCTTAGGAGACATGGGGGGCGCCGCTGGCTACACCTTC. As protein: CASSLGDMGGAAGYTF.